The clone carrying this T cell receptor beta chain was seen only once. At one end, the junction sequence differs from germline, possibly due to a read error. The germline V gene encodes CDR1 KGHDR and CDR2 SFDVKD. The CDR3 consists of 16 residues. Participants' reported clinical history set cohort assignment. This entry comes from a study of blood T cell repertoires in COVID-19. As for the study in general: Acute and convalescent COVID-19 specimens originated in the United States, Italy and Spain. T cells, B-cell-depleted T cells, or PBMCs provided the cDNA or gDNA that served as material.

Authors' methods: Quantification of nucleated cells was approximated via reference gene primer amplification. Method: immunoSEQ multiplex PCR; TCRdb's copy keeps in-frame clones and lacks some. That table furnishes V, J and clone size, whereas the DNA furnished D and trimming. This sample has 200,000 to 250,000 clones, with roughly 84% found just once. Sample: PBMCs or T cells enriched from blood (not recorded which). This clonotype was obtained from a young man in a cohort exposed to, infected with or recovered from COVID-19 (not recorded which). This rearrangement joins TRBV24-1 to TRBJ1-5, with TRBD1 as a possible D gene (5 bases). The CDR3 DNA sequence: TGTGCCACCAGTGCTTTGGGGGGAGGGTTAGATCAGCCCCAGCATTTT. Protein sequence: CATSALGGGLDQPQHF.